This T cell receptor beta chain was identified in a study of blood T cell repertoires in COVID-19. Study-wide background: COVID-19 samples, acute and convalescent, were from the United States, Italy and Spain.

Germline lookup yields CDR1 SGHTA and CDR2 FQGNSA. With V trimmed by 0 bases and J by 1 base, 1 base remained unmatched. The CDR3 totals 15 residues. As originally analysed: Reference gene primer amplification gave estimated nucleated cell counts. TCRdb keeps only in-frame clones here, not all; method: immunoSEQ multiplex PCR. V and J calls and clone size are those listed in that table; D and trimming were worked out from the DNA. The top ten clones hold around 6% of a sample with over 300,000 clones, around nine tenths of them seen once. The chain has TRBV7-2 and TRBJ1-1; 8 nucleotides agree with TRBD1. The sample consisted of PBMCs or T cells enriched from blood (not recorded which). The TCR sequence derives from a woman aged 25 to 39 who had recovered from COVID-19. CDR3 loop: CASSLAGTGNTEAFF. The CDR3 nucleotides are TGTGCCAGCAGCTTAGCGGGGACAGGGAACACTGAAGCTTTCTTT.